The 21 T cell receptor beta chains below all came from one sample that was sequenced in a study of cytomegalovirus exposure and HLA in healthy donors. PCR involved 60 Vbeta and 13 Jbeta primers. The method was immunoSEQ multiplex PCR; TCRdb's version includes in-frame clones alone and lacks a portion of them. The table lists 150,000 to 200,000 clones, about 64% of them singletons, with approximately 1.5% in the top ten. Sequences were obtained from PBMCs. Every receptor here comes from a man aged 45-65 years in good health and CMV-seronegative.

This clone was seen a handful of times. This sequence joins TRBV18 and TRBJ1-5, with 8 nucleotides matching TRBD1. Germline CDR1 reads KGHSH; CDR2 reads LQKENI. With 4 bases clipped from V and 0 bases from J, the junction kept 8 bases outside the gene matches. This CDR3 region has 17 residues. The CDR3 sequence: CASSHYDRGTSNQPQHF. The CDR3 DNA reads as TGTGCCAGCTCACACTATGACAGGGGCACTAGCAATCAGCCCCAGCATTTT.

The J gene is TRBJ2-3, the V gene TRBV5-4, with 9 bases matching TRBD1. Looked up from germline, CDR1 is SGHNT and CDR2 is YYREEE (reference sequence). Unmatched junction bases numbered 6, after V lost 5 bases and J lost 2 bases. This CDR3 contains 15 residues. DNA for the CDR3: TGTGCCAGCAGGTACGGGACAGGGCTCACAGATACGCAGTATTTT. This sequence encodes CASRYGTGLTDTQYF.

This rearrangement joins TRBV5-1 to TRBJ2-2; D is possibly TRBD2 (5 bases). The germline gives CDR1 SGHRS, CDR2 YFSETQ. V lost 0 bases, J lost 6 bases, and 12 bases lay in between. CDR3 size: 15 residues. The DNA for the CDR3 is TGCGCCAGCAGCTTGGCGGGCGGGCCCTCCGGGGAGCTGTTTTTT. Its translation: CASSLAGGPSGELFF.

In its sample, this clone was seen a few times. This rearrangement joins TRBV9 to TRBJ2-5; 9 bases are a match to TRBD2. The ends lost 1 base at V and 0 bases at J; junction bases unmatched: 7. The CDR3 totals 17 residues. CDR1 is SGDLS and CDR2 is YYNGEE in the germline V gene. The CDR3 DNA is TGTGCCAGCAGCGTAACCGCGGGGGGGCGATACCAAGAGACCCAGTACTTC. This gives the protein CASSVTAGGRYQETQYF.

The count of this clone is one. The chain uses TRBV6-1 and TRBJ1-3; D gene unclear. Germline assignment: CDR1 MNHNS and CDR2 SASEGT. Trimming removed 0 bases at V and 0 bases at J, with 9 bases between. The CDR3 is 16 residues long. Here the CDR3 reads CASSEALGSSGNTIYF. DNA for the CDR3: TGTGCCAGCAGTGAAGCGCTAGGGAGCTCTGGAAACACCATATATTTT.

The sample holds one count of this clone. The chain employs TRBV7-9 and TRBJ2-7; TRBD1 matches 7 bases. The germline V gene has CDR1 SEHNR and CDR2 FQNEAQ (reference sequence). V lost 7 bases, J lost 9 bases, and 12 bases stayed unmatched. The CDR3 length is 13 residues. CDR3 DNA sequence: TGTGCCAGCACCTCGGGGACAGATTTGCGGCAGTACTTC. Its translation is CASTSGTDLRQYF.

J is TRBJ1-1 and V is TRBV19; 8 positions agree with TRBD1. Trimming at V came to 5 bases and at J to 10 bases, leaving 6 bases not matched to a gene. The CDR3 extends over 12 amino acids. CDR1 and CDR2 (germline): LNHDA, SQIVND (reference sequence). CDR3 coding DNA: TGTGCCAGTAGTTACGGGACAGGTGGAGCTTTCTTT. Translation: CASSYGTGGAFF.

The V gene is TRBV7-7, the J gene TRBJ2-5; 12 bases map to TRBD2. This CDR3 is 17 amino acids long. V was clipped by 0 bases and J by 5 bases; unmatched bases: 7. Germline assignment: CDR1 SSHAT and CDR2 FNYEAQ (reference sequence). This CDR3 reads CASSLALAGGPWETQYF. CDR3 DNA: TGTGCCAGCAGCTTAGCGCTAGCGGGGGGGCCGTGGGAGACCCAGTACTTC.

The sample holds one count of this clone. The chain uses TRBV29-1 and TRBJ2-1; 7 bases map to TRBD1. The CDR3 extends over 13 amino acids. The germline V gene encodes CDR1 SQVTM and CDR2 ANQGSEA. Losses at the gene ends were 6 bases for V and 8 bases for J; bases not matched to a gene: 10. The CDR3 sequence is CSVKGQPSDEQFF. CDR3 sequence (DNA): TGCAGCGTGAAGGGACAGCCTTCGGATGAGCAGTTCTTC.

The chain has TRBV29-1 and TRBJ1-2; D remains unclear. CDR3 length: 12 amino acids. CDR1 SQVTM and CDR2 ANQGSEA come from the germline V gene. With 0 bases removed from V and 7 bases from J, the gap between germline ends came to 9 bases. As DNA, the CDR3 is TGCAGCGTTGAAGAGTTGTCGTCTGGCTACACCTTC. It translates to CSVEELSSGYTF.

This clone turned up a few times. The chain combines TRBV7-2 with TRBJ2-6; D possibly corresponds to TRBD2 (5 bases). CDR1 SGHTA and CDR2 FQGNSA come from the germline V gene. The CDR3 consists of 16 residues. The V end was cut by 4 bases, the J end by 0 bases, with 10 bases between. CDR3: CASSSPRGSGANVLTF. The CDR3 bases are TGTGCCAGCAGCTCCCCCCGGGGCTCTGGGGCCAACGTCCTGACTTTC.

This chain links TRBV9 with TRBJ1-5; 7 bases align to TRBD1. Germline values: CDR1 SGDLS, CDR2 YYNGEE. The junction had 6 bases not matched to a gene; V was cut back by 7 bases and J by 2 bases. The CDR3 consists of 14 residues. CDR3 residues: CASGSTGGNQPQHF. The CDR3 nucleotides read TGTGCCAGCGGATCTACAGGGGGCAATCAGCCCCAGCATTTT.

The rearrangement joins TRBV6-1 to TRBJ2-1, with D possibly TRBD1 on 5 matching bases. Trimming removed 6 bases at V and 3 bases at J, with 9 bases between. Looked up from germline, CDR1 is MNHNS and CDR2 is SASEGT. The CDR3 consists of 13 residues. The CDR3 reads CASSSQVYNEQFF. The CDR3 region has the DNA TGTGCCAGCAGCTCACAGGTCTACAATGAGCAGTTCTTC.

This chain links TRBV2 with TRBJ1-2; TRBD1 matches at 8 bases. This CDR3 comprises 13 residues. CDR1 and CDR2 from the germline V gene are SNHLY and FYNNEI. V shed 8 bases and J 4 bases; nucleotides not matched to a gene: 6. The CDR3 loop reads CASPRTGSYGYTF. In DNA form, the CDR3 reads TGTGCCAGCCCGAGGACAGGGAGCTATGGCTACACCTTC.

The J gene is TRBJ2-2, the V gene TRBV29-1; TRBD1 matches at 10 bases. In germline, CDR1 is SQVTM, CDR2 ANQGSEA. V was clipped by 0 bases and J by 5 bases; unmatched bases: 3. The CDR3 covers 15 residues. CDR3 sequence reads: CSVEDDRGRTGELFF. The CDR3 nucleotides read TGCAGCGTTGAAGACGACAGGGGGCGAACCGGGGAGCTGTTTTTT.

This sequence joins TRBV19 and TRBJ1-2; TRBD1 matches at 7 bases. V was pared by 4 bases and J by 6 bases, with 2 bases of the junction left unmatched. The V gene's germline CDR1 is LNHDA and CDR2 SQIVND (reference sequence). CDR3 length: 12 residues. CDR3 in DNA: TGTGCCAGTAGTAATAGGGGGCATGGCTACACCTTC. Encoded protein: CASSNRGHGYTF. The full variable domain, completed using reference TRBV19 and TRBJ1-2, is DGGITQSPKYLFRKEGQNVTLSCEQNLNHDAMYWYRQDPGQGLRLIYYSQIVNDFQKGDIAEGYSVSREKKESFPLTVTSAQKNPTAFYLCASSNRGHGYTFGSGTRLTVV.

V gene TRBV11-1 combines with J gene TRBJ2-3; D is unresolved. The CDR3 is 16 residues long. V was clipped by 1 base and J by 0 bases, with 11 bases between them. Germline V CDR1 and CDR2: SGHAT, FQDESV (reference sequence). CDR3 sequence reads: CASSLDRLTSTDTQYF. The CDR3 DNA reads TGTGCCAGCAGCTTAGACCGACTCACTAGCACAGATACGCAGTATTTT.

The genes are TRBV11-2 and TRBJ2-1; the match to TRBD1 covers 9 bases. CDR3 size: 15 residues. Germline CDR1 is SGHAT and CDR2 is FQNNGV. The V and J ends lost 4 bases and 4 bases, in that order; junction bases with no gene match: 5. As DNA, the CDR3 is TGTGCCAGCAGCTCCGGGACAGGGTCTTACAATGAGCAGTTCTTC. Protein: CASSSGTGSYNEQFF.

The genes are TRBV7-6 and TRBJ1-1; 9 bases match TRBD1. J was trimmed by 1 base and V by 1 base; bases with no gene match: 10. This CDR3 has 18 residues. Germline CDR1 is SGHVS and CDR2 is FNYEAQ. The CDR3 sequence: CASSLGRSRTGENTEAFF. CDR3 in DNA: TGTGCCAGCAGCTTAGGGAGGTCAAGGACAGGGGAGAACACTGAAGCTTTCTTT.

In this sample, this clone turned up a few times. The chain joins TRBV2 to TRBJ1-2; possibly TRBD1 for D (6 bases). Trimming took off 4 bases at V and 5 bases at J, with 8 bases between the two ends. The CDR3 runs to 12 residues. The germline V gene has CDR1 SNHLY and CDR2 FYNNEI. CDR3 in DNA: TGTGCCAGCAGTGCGGACAGTTATGGCTACACCTTC. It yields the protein CASSADSYGYTF.

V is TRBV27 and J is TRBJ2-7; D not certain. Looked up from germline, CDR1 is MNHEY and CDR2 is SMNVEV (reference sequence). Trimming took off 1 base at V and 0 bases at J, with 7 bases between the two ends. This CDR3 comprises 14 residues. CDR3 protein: CASSLYAASYEQYF. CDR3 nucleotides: TGTGCCAGCAGTTTATATGCGGCCTCCTACGAGCAGTACTTC.